The 22 T cell receptor beta chains below come from one sample, sequenced in a study of OX40 agonist ivuxolimab in advanced cancers. Measured with immunoSEQ multiplex PCR; TCRdb has only the in-frame clones, and not every one. The top ten hold approximately 1.5% of the sample, which has around 25,000 clones, roughly three quarters seen once. Sequencing was performed on CD4+ or CD8+ T cells sorted from blood, taken in a trial of the OX40 agonist ivuxolimab. These receptors all stem from an adult with an advanced solid tumor such as melanoma, head and neck, liver or kidney cancer.

The chain combines TRBV5-1 with TRBJ2-5; 9 nucleotides agree with TRBD1. V trimming: 4 bases; J trimming: 4 bases; junction bases outside the gene matches: 8. This CDR3 comprises 15 residues. The germline V gene encodes CDR1 SGHRS and CDR2 YFSETQ. CDR3 loop: CASSPLGTGLETQYF. The CDR3 coding sequence is TGCGCCAGCAGCCCCCTTGGGACAGGGTTAGAGACCCAGTACTTC.

This clone occurred once. The gene calls are TRBV7-9 and TRBJ2-7; no definite D call. The CDR3 extends over 14 amino acids. The germline V gene encodes CDR1 SEHNR and CDR2 FQNEAQ (reference sequence). Trimming removed 2 bases from V and 5 bases from J, with 13 bases in between. CDR3 nucleotides: TGTGCCAGCAGCTTATCTGTGGGTAAGAACGAGCAGTACTTC. It is translated as CASSLSVGKNEQYF. Full variable domain (outside the CDR3, taken from reference TRBV7-9 and TRBJ2-7): DTGVSQNPRHKITKRGQNVTFRCDPISEHNRLYWYRQTLGQGPEFLTYFQNEAQLEKSRLLSDRFSAERPKGSFSTLEIQRTEQGDSAMYLCASSLSVGKNEQYFGPGTRLTVT.

This rearrangement joins TRBV7-9 to TRBJ2-3; D is unclear. V lost 5 bases and J 1 base, leaving 13 bases between the germline ends. The CDR3 extends over 15 amino acids. Germline V CDR1 and CDR2: SEHNR, FQNEAQ (reference sequence). The CDR3, as DNA: TGTGCCAGCAGCCCTCTAAATTGGGGCACAGATACGCAGTATTTT. Translated, it gives CASSPLNWGTDTQYF. Combining the CDR3 with reference TRBV7-9 and TRBJ2-3 gives the whole variable domain DTGVSQNPRHKITKRGQNVTFRCDPISEHNRLYWYRQTLGQGPEFLTYFQNEAQLEKSRLLSDRFSAERPKGSFSTLEIQRTEQGDSAMYLCASSPLNWGTDTQYFGPGTRLTVL.

V usage is TRBV7-9 and J usage is TRBJ2-1; 9 bases fit TRBD2. CDR3 length equals 18 residues. Trimming cost V 5 bases and J 2 bases; bases outside gene matches: 13. Germline V gives CDR1 SEHNR, CDR2 FQNEAQ (reference sequence). The chain's CDR3 is CASSPRGTSRRPYNEQFF. CDR3 sequence (DNA): TGTGCCAGCAGCCCCCGGGGGACTAGCAGACGACCCTACAATGAGCAGTTCTTC.

The rearrangement links TRBV7-9 to TRBJ2-6; D unresolved. Germline CDR1 and CDR2: SEHNR and FQNEAQ (reference sequence). CDR3 size: 16 residues. Between the trimmed V and J ends, which lost 5 bases and 0 bases, there was a span of 11 bases. The CDR3 nucleotides read TGTGCCAGCAGCGACCGATTAGGCTCTGGGGCCAACGTCCTGACTTTC. Translated: CASSDRLGSGANVLTF. Complete variable domain (other parts from reference TRBV7-9 and TRBJ2-6): DTGVSQNPRHKITKRGQNVTFRCDPISEHNRLYWYRQTLGQGPEFLTYFQNEAQLEKSRLLSDRFSAERPKGSFSTLEIQRTEQGDSAMYLCASSDRLGSGANVLTFGAGSRLTVL.

V usage is TRBV18 and J usage is TRBJ2-1; 12 bases map to TRBD2. Losses at the gene ends were 3 bases for V and 5 bases for J; bases not matched to a gene: 2. CDR1 KGHSH and CDR2 LQKENI come from the germline V gene. The CDR3 is 15 amino acids. In nucleotides, the CDR3 is TGTGCCAGCTCACCGCTAGCGGGGGGGGACAATGAGCAGTTCTTC. This codes for CASSPLAGGDNEQFF. Full variable domain (missing parts from reference TRBV18 and TRBJ2-1): NAGVMQNPRHLVRRRGQEARLRCSPMKGHSHVYWYRQLPEEGLKFMVYLQKENIIDESGMPKERFSAEFPKEGPSILRIQQVVRGDSAAYFCASSPLAGGDNEQFFGPGTRLTVL.

A few counts support this clone. This chain connects TRBV14 to TRBJ2-1; no clear D gene. This CDR3 has 13 amino acids. V shed 3 bases and J shed 5 bases, with 8 bases lying between them. Looked up from germline, CDR1 is SGHDN and CDR2 is FVKESK. Written as DNA, the CDR3 is TGTGCCAGCAGCCAGGTTAAGGACAATGAGCAGTTCTTC. This encodes CASSQVKDNEQFF.

CDR3 region: CASSLKWGTDTQYF. CDR3 sequence (DNA): TGTGCCAGCAGCTTGAAGTGGGGAACCGATACGCAGTATTTT. The chain carries TRBV5-6 and TRBJ2-3; D gene ambiguous. CDR1 is SGHDT and CDR2 is YYEEEE in the germline V gene. Trimming removed 1 base at V and 6 bases at J, with 12 bases between. The CDR3 runs 14 residues. Complete variable domain (other parts from reference TRBV5-6 and TRBJ2-3): DAGVTQSPTHLIKTRGQQVTLRCSPKSGHDTVSWYQQALGQGPQFIFQYYEEEERQRGNFPDRFSGHQFPNYSSELNVNALLLGDSALYLCASSLKWGTDTQYFGPGTRLTVL.

This clone was recorded a few times. The CDR3 is CASKGLAGAPRGDTQYF. The CDR3 bases are TGTGCCAGCAAGGGACTAGCGGGAGCACCTAGGGGGGATACGCAGTATTTT. The rearrangement joins TRBV28 to TRBJ2-3, with 14 bases lining up with TRBD2. The CDR3 contains 17 residues. Unmatched junction bases numbered 12, after V lost 7 bases and J lost 6 bases. Germline lookup yields CDR1 MDHEN and CDR2 SYDVKM.

A single count supports this clone. The rearrangement uses TRBV11-2 and TRBJ2-3; D not resolved. The germline V gene encodes CDR1 SGHAT and CDR2 FQNNGV. The CDR3 spans 14 residues. V lost 6 bases and J 2 bases, leaving 12 bases between the germline ends. Written as DNA, the CDR3 is TGTGCCAGCAGGTGGTCGCTAGTCACAGATACGCAGTATTTT. This encodes CASRWSLVTDTQYF.

The chain employs TRBV28 and TRBJ1-5, with D tentatively TRBD1 (6 bases). This CDR3 is built from 14 residues. The V gene lost 6 bases and the J gene lost 7 bases, with 16 bases spanning the gap. Germline lookup yields CDR1 MDHEN and CDR2 SYDVKM. The DNA of the CDR3 is TGTGCCAGCAGCATTATACAGGGACGCCAGCCCCAGCATTTT. Protein: CASSIIQGRQPQHF.

The chain links TRBV4-1 to TRBJ2-7; tentatively, D is TRBD2 (6 bases). There are 17 residues in the CDR3. V was pared by 3 bases and J by 0 bases, with 18 bases between. Germline CDR1 MGHRA, CDR2 YSYEKL. The CDR3 is CASSHPPGRGSSYEQYF. CDR3 DNA: TGCGCCAGCAGCCACCCCCCCGGTCGGGGGAGCTCCTACGAGCAGTACTTC.

The chain couples TRBV18 to TRBJ2-4, with D unclear. The germline CDR1 and CDR2 sequences are KGHSH and LQKENI. Trimming removed 2 bases from V and 7 bases from J, with 9 bases in between. The CDR3 consists of 13 residues. DNA of the CDR3: TGTGCCAGCTCACCAGGAAGTAACAACATTCAGTACTTC. Translation gives CASSPGSNNIQYF. Filled out from reference TRBV18 and TRBJ2-4, the complete variable domain reads NAGVMQNPRHLVRRRGQEARLRCSPMKGHSHVYWYRQLPEEGLKFMVYLQKENIIDESGMPKERFSAEFPKEGPSILRIQQVVRGDSAAYFCASSPGSNNIQYFGAGTRLSVL.

The chain has TRBV5-1 and TRBJ1-2; no clear D. Germline assignment: CDR1 SGHRS and CDR2 YFSETQ. The CDR3 has 12 amino acids. V lost 0 bases and J 5 bases, leaving 5 bases between the germline ends. The CDR3 bases are TGCGCCAGCAGCTTGGGGGTGTATGGCTACACCTTC. This gives the protein CASSLGVYGYTF.

This rearrangement joins TRBV19 to TRBJ2-5, with 10 bases lining up with TRBD2. The J call is uncertain, as TRBJ2-7 better fits the DNA end. The CDR3 has 16 amino acids. Germline CDR1 and CDR2: LNHDA and SQIVND (reference sequence). The CDR3: CASSIQAGGPGNEQYF. CDR3 coding DNA: TGTGCCAGTAGTATCCAAGCGGGAGGGCCAGGAAACGAGCAGTACTTC.

About this clone: The junction shows a germline mismatch at one end, possibly a read error. The chain uses TRBV6-1 and TRBJ1-6; a weak D match, TRBD1 (5 bases). The length of the CDR3 is 15 residues. CDR1 and CDR2 (germline): MNHNS, SASEGT. CDR3 protein: CASRAESSYNSPLHF. In nucleotides, the CDR3 is TGTGCTAGCAGGGCGGAGAGCTCCTATAATTCACCCCTCCACTTT.

This chain links TRBV5-1 with TRBJ1-2; 9 bases match TRBD1. The CDR3 is 12 residues long. The J segment lost 8 bases and the V segment lost 4 bases, leaving 3 bases of the junction unmatched. Looked up from germline, CDR1 is SGHRS and CDR2 is YFSETQ. CDR3 protein: CASSGGQGGYTF. Written as DNA, the CDR3 is TGCGCCAGCAGCGGGGGACAGGGAGGCTACACCTTC.

V is TRBV7-9 and J is TRBJ2-3; no definite D call. The germline V and J ends were trimmed by 7 bases and 6 bases, with 11 bases remaining between them. The CDR3 loop spans 12 amino acids. The germline V gene has CDR1 SEHNR and CDR2 FQNEAQ (reference sequence). The CDR3: CASTEIRDTQYF. CDR3 DNA sequence: TGTGCCAGCACAGAAATCCGGGATACGCAGTATTTT.

The rearrangement joins TRBV7-2 to TRBJ2-2; D remains unclear. Trimming took off 4 bases at V and 0 bases at J, with 3 bases between the two ends. Looked up from germline, CDR1 is SGHTA and CDR2 is FQGNSA. This CDR3 spans 13 amino acids. The CDR3 spells CASSSANTGELFF. The DNA for the CDR3 is TGTGCCAGCAGCTCCGCGAACACCGGGGAGCTGTTTTTT.

The chain joins TRBV7-2 to TRBJ1-6, with no clear D. Per the germline V gene, CDR1 is SGHTA and CDR2 is FQGNSA. Trimming took 1 base from V and 3 from J, leaving 7 bases between them. CDR3 length equals 15 residues. The CDR3 DNA is TGTGCCAGCAGCTTAGATGTTGGCTATAATTCACCCCTCCACTTT. Its translation is CASSLDVGYNSPLHF.

The chain links TRBV14 to TRBJ2-2; unclear D gene. With 5 bases removed from V and 5 bases from J, the gap between germline ends came to 9 bases. The CDR3 extends over 13 amino acids. CDR1 is SGHDN and CDR2 is FVKESK in the germline V gene. CDR3 region: CASSALRTGELFF. CDR3 in DNA: TGTGCCAGCAGCGCGCTCCGGACCGGGGAGCTGTTTTTT.

The chain carries TRBV7-3 and TRBJ2-5; 8 positions agree with TRBD1. The CDR3 is made up of 15 amino acids. Germline CDR1 reads SGHTA; CDR2 reads FQGTGA. With 5 bases clipped from V and 3 bases from J, the junction kept 8 bases outside the gene matches. CDR3 loop: CASSLFGQGKETQYF. The CDR3 DNA sequence: TGTGCCAGCAGCCTATTCGGACAGGGTAAAGAGACCCAGTACTTC.